These T cell receptor beta chains were read from a single sample in a study of CD8+CD57+ T cells in acquired aplastic anemia. TCRdb ran MiXCR on the reads and lists one entry per CDR3 protein. The sample includes roughly 170,000 distinct CDR3 sequences, just under 65% of them seen just once. Sequencing was done on a sample of sorted CD4+, CD8+, or CD8+CD57+ T cells (not recorded which) from PBMCs. The receptor source for this set is a human donor in good health. Each CDR3 is given with its conserved first and last residue. Each record gives: clone size, V gene, CDR3 protein. Some rows mark clone size as missing; the rest say once, few, many or name a class of expanded clone.

size: .; V: TRBV29-1; CDR3: CSVEPTSGSNYEQYF
size: .; V: TRBV7-2; CDR3: CASSLGAGASGNTIYF
size: .; V: TRBV3-1; CDR3: CASSQRRLTSGANTDTQYF
size: many; V: TRBV20-1; CDR3: CSARDNYEQYF
size: .; V: TRBV15; CDR3: CATSSYWAGGLYNEQFF
size: .; V: TRBV20-1; CDR3: CSATRQGGPRGYTF
size: few; V: TRBV12-3/TRBV12-4; CDR3: CASRITDTQYF
size: .; V: TRBV7-9; CDR3: CASSFSSGAPGEQYF
size: many; V: TRBV19; CDR3: CASSIMASGSHNEQFF
size: .; V: TRBV24-1; CDR3: CATSPSGGVDNEQFF
size: .; V: TRBV28; CDR3: CASSGSWGPGETQYF
size: .; V: TRBV9; CDR3: CASSAIPGELFF
size: .; V: TRBV10-3; CDR3: CAISDRFSGNTIYF
size: .; V: TRBV7-9; CDR3: CASSQGDTNNEQFF
size: .; V: TRBV7-9; CDR3: CASSVTHTFNEKLFF
size: .; V: TRBV2; CDR3: CASTDGTDTQYF